Presented here are 27 T cell receptor beta chains from one specimen sequenced in a study of lymphopenia after photon versus proton radiotherapy. TCRdb keeps only in-frame clones here, not all; method: immunoSEQ multiplex PCR. The sample contains more than 15,000 clones, 70% to 90% of which appear only once. The sample consisted of peripheral blood, taken from a patient treated with photon-based radiotherapy. These receptors were obtained from a woman in her fifties or sixties with pancreatic cancer.

The V gene is TRBV7-2, the J gene TRBJ2-1; 10 bases align to TRBD2. There are 15 residues in the CDR3. Germline loops: CDR1 SGHTA, CDR2 FQGNSA. Trimming cost V 5 bases and J 8 bases; bases outside gene matches: 9. Here the CDR3 DNA reads TGTGCCAGCAGCCCTAGCGGGAGCGTGAGGGATGAGCAGTTCTTC. Its protein product is CASSPSGSVRDEQFF.

In this sample, this clone turned up a few times. The CDR3 sequence: CASSESGQGNTEAFF. The CDR3 DNA reads as TGCGCCAGCAGTGAGTCGGGACAGGGGAACACTGAAGCTTTCTTT. The chain couples TRBV10-1 to TRBJ1-1, with 9 positions matching TRBD1. CDR1 is WNHNN and CDR2 is SYGVQD in the germline V gene (reference sequence). V lost 0 bases and J lost 1; bases outside the gene matches: 0. CDR3 length equals 15 residues.

This rearrangement joins TRBV20-1 to TRBJ1-5; unclear D gene. This CDR3 region has 11 residues. Looked up from germline, CDR1 is DFQATT and CDR2 is SNEGSKA (reference sequence). With 3 bases removed from V and 7 bases from J, the gap between germline ends came to 7 bases. The CDR3 sequence is CSASGGQPQHF. In DNA, the CDR3 is TGCAGTGCTAGTGGTGGCCAGCCCCAGCATTTT.

The chain uses TRBV19 and TRBJ2-2; D uncertain. The V gene's germline CDR1 is LNHDA and CDR2 SQIVND (reference sequence). The CDR3 contains 14 residues. The V and J ends lost 3 bases and 5 bases respectively, with 10 bases between them. CDR3: CASSMASLTGELFF. For the CDR3, the DNA is TGTGCCAGTAGTATGGCGTCTCTAACCGGGGAGCTGTTTTTT.

This clone was observed a handful of times. The chain recombines TRBV19 with TRBJ1-5; D is unresolved. V lost 6 bases and J 2 bases, leaving 11 bases between the germline ends. There are 14 residues in the CDR3. The germline V gene encodes CDR1 LNHDA and CDR2 SQIVND (reference sequence). For the CDR3, the DNA is TGTGCCAGTAGAGGGTGGGGAGGCAATCAGCCCCAGCATTTT. As protein: CASRGWGGNQPQHF.

The chain uses TRBV7-9 and TRBJ2-3; the match to TRBD2 covers 10 bases. This CDR3 has 15 residues. The J segment lost 3 bases and the V segment lost 2 bases, leaving 2 bases of the junction unmatched. The V gene's germline CDR1 is SEHNR and CDR2 FQNEAQ (reference sequence). This CDR3 is CASSLLAGVTDTQYF. CDR3 DNA: TGTGCCAGCAGCTTACTAGCGGGAGTTACAGATACGCAGTATTTT.

V and J are TRBV6-6 and TRBJ2-2, with 10 bases lining up with TRBD2. This CDR3 has 15 residues. Germline V gives CDR1 MNHNY, CDR2 SVGAGI (reference sequence). The V gene end was trimmed by 9 bases and the J gene end by 4 bases; junction bases not matched to a gene: 8. In DNA, the CDR3 is TGTGCCAGTAGCGGGAGGATTTCGAGCACCGGGGAGCTGTTTTTT. This sequence encodes CASSGRISSTGELFF.

V and J are TRBV13 and TRBJ1-1; D not resolved. The CDR3 covers 12 residues. In germline, CDR1 is PRHDT, CDR2 FYEKMQ (reference sequence). Trimming took 1 base from V and 5 from J, leaving 5 bases between them. As DNA, the CDR3 is TGTGCCAGCAGCTTAGTGTGGACTGAAGCTTTCTTT. Translating it yields CASSLVWTEAFF. The entire variable domain, with the rest obtained from reference TRBV13 and TRBJ1-1, is as follows: AAGVIQSPRHLIKEKRETATLKCYPIPRHDTVYWYQQGPGQDPQFLISFYEKMQSDKGSIPDRFSAQQFSDYHSELNMSSLELGDSALYFCASSLVWTEAFFGQGTRLTVV.

The chain carries TRBV28 and TRBJ2-7, with D perhaps assigned TRBD1 or TRBD2 (5 bases each). Germline V gene sequence: CDR1 MDHEN, CDR2 SYDVKM. The CDR3 covers 18 residues. Trimming removed 3 bases at V and 4 bases at J, with 25 bases between. Written as DNA, the CDR3 is TGTGCCAGCAGTTTCTCCCCCGGGGCCTTAGCAGGGTCGTACGAGCAGTACTTC. Amino acids: CASSFSPGALAGSYEQYF.

The gene calls are TRBV9 and TRBJ1-5, with 7 positions matching TRBD1. Germline assignment: CDR1 SGDLS and CDR2 YYNGEE. The CDR3 extends over 16 amino acids. Losses at the gene ends were 2 bases for V and 4 bases for J; bases not matched to a gene: 9. In nucleotides, the CDR3 is TGTGCCAGCAGCGTGGGGCAGGGGGGGCAAAATCAGCCCCAGCATTTT. Translation gives CASSVGQGGQNQPQHF. Full variable domain (remainder filled in from reference TRBV9 and TRBJ1-5): DSGVTQTPKHLITATGQRVTLRCSPRSGDLSVYWYQQSLDQGLQFLIQYYNGEERAKGNILERFSAQQFPDLHSELNLSSLELGDSALYFCASSVGQGGQNQPQHFGDGTRLSIL.

The chain uses TRBV9 and TRBJ2-7; TRBD2 matches 11 bases. V trimming: 0 bases; J trimming: 7 bases; junction bases outside the gene matches: 21. The germline V gene has CDR1 SGDLS and CDR2 YYNGEE. CDR3 size: 20 residues. The CDR3 protein is CASSVGGAPGLAAASGEQYF. The CDR3 DNA is TGTGCCAGCAGCGTAGGAGGGGCGCCGGGACTAGCGGCGGCTAGCGGTGAGCAGTACTTC. The full variable domain, in which reference TRBV9 and TRBJ2-7 provide the parts outside the CDR3, is DSGVTQTPKHLITATGQRVTLRCSPRSGDLSVYWYQQSLDQGLQFLIQYYNGEERAKGNILERFSAQQFPDLHSELNLSSLELGDSALYFCASSVGGAPGLAAASGEQYFGPGTRLTVT.

The chain combines TRBV5-1 with TRBJ2-3; 10 nucleotides align to TRBD2. V shed 3 bases, J shed 2 bases, and the junction held 6 bases outside the gene matches. The CDR3 sequence is 16 residues long. Germline V gene data show CDR1 as SGHRS and CDR2 as YFSETQ. CDR3 bases: TGCGCCAGCAGCTCCGCAGCGGGAGGGTTCACAGATACGCAGTATTTT. This codes for CASSSAAGGFTDTQYF.

V is TRBV10-3 and J is TRBJ2-2, with a tentative D call TRBD1 (5 bases). This CDR3 spans 14 amino acids. Trimming left V 4 bases short and J 6 bases short, with 12 bases between. CDR1 is ENHRY, CDR2 SYGVKD, per germline. The CDR3 DNA sequence: TGTGCCATCAGTGCGGAAGGGGTGGCCGGGGAGCTGTTTTTT. Protein: CAISAEGVAGELFF.

The genes are TRBV15 and TRBJ1-1; D not certain. With 0 bases removed from V and 2 bases from J, the gap between germline ends came to 10 bases. The CDR3 loop spans 15 amino acids. Germline V gene data show CDR1 as LNHNV and CDR2 as YYDKDF (reference sequence). The CDR3 coding sequence is TGTGCCACCAGCAGAGATTCCGGTATCAACACTGAAGCTTTCTTT. Protein: CATSRDSGINTEAFF.

This chain links TRBV27 with TRBJ2-7, with 9 bases fitting TRBD2. Germline V gene data show CDR1 as MNHEY and CDR2 as SMNVEV (reference sequence). The CDR3 is 16 amino acids. The V and J ends lost 0 bases and 0 bases, in that order; junction bases with no gene match: 3. The CDR3 spells CASSLSGSGSSYEQYF. Written as DNA, the CDR3 is TGTGCCAGCAGTTTATCAGGTAGCGGGAGCTCCTACGAGCAGTACTTC.

The rearrangement joins TRBV4-2 to TRBJ2-7, with 9 bases fitting TRBD1. V was pared by 5 bases and J by 4 bases, with 6 bases of the junction left unmatched. The germline gives CDR1 LGHNA, CDR2 YNFKEQ. CDR3 length: 14 residues. The CDR3 DNA follows: TGTGCCAGCAGCTTGGCGGGACAGGGATACGAGCAGTACTTC. It encodes CASSLAGQGYEQYF.

V is TRBV6-1 and J is TRBJ2-5; D is possibly TRBD1 (5 bases). This CDR3 has 15 residues. V was trimmed by 2 bases and J by 1 base, leaving 11 bases between them. The germline V gene encodes CDR1 MNHNS and CDR2 SASEGT. CDR3 DNA sequence: TGTGCCAGCAGTGAATCAAGGGGCCTCCAAGAGACCCAGTACTTC. This encodes CASSESRGLQETQYF.

This clone was recorded once. This chain joins TRBV19 and TRBJ2-3; 13 bases line up with TRBD2. This CDR3 region has 16 residues. V was clipped by 7 bases and J by 2 bases; unmatched bases: 6. Germline V gene lookup returns CDR1 LNHDA and CDR2 SQIVND (reference sequence). CDR3 residues: CASMGLAGHTTDTQYF. As DNA, the CDR3 is TGTGCCAGTATGGGACTAGCGGGACATACCACAGATACGCAGTATTTT.

This clone was recorded only once. In nucleotides, the CDR3 is TGTGCCAGCAGCCCAGGGACTACAGGGGGCTACGAGCAGTACTTC. Translated: CASSPGTTGGYEQYF. The gene calls are TRBV9 and TRBJ2-7; a possible D gene is TRBD1 (8 bases). V dropped 4 bases and J dropped 3 bases, with 17 bases sitting between them. The CDR3 totals 15 residues. Germline CDR1 and CDR2: SGDLS and YYNGEE.

The rearrangement uses TRBV28 and TRBJ2-7; D gene ambiguous. Germline CDR1 reads MDHEN; CDR2 reads SYDVKM. Trimming shortened V by 8 bases and J by 1 base, and 6 bases separated the two germline ends. This CDR3 has 11 residues. CDR3 in amino acids: CASRGSYEQYF. In nucleotides, the CDR3 is TGTGCCAGCCGCGGATCCTACGAGCAGTACTTC.

This rearrangement joins TRBV7-2 to TRBJ2-1, with TRBD2 matching 8 bases. The germline CDR1 and CDR2 sequences are SGHTA and FQGNSA. CDR3 length: 14 amino acids. Trimming removed 0 bases from V and 6 bases from J; junction bases left unmatched: 1. Here the CDR3 reads CASSLAGTSNEQFF. The CDR3, as DNA: TGTGCCAGCAGCTTAGCCGGGACTAGCAATGAGCAGTTCTTC.

The gene calls are TRBV5-6 and TRBJ1-3; D not certain. There are 16 residues in the CDR3. Germline CDR1 SGHDT, CDR2 YYEEEE. Trimming took 3 bases from V and 2 from J, leaving 15 bases between them. Written as DNA, the CDR3 is TGTGCCAGCAGCTCCTGGAGGGAGGATGCTGGAAACACCATATATTTT. It translates to CASSSWREDAGNTIYF.

This clone was found a few times. The chain has TRBV7-8 and TRBJ1-6, with a possible D match to TRBD1 (5 bases). The CDR3 has 14 amino acids. Looked up from germline, CDR1 is SGHVS and CDR2 is FQNEAQ. Trimming stripped 2 bases from V and 4 bases from J, with 6 bases between. CDR3 amino acids: CASSLRQYNSPLHF. CDR3 bases: TGTGCCAGCAGCTTAAGACAGTATAATTCACCCCTCCACTTT.

CDR3 sequence reads: CASSLKGGNYGYTF. CDR3 in DNA: TGTGCCAGCAGTTTAAAAGGGGGCAACTATGGCTACACCTTC. The chain joins TRBV27 to TRBJ1-2; 7 nucleotides align to TRBD1. The germline gives CDR1 MNHEY, CDR2 SMNVEV (reference sequence). V shed 2 bases, J shed 2 bases, and the junction held 2 bases outside the gene matches. The CDR3 contains 14 residues.

V and J are TRBV5-5 and TRBJ2-1, with 10 bases matching TRBD2. The CDR3 has 16 amino acids. CDR1 SGHKS and CDR2 YYEKEE come from the germline V gene (reference sequence). V dropped 2 bases and J dropped 3; count of bases not matched to a gene: 5. The CDR3 is CASSFLASGSYNEQFF. The CDR3 DNA reads TGTGCCAGCAGCTTTTTGGCTAGCGGGAGCTACAATGAGCAGTTCTTC.

The V gene is TRBV19, the J gene TRBJ2-1; D possibly corresponds to TRBD1 (9 bases). There are 15 residues in the CDR3. V was pared by 3 bases and J by 7 bases, with 16 bases between. Germline lookup yields CDR1 LNHDA and CDR2 SQIVND (reference sequence). The CDR3 protein is CASSIGTGTRNEQFF. CDR3 sequence (DNA): TGTGCCAGTAGTATTGGGACAGGGACTAGGAATGAGCAGTTCTTC.

V is TRBV28 and J is TRBJ1-5; a weak D match, TRBD1 (5 bases). CDR3 length: 14 residues. Germline V lookup: CDR1 MDHEN, CDR2 SYDVKM. Trimming removed 6 bases from V and 4 bases from J, with 13 bases in between. CDR3 DNA: TGTGCCAGCAGCAGAGAGACAGCTAATCAGCCCCAGCATTTT. It codes for CASSRETANQPQHF. Full variable domain (remainder filled in from reference TRBV28 and TRBJ1-5): DVKVTQSSRYLVKRTGEKVFLECVQDMDHENMFWYRQDPGLGLRLIYFSYDVKMKEKGDIPEGYSVSREKKERFSLILESASTNQTSMYLCASSRETANQPQHFGDGTRLSIL.